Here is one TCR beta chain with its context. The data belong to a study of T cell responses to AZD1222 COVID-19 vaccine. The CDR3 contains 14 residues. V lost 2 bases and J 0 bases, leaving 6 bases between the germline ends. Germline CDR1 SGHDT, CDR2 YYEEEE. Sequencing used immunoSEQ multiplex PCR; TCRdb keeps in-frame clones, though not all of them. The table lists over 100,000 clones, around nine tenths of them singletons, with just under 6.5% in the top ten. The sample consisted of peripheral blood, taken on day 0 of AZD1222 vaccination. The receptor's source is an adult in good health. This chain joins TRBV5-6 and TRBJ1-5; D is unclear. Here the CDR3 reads CASSLSNSNQPQHF. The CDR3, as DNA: TGTGCCAGCAGCTTAAGTAATAGCAATCAGCCCCAGCATTTT.